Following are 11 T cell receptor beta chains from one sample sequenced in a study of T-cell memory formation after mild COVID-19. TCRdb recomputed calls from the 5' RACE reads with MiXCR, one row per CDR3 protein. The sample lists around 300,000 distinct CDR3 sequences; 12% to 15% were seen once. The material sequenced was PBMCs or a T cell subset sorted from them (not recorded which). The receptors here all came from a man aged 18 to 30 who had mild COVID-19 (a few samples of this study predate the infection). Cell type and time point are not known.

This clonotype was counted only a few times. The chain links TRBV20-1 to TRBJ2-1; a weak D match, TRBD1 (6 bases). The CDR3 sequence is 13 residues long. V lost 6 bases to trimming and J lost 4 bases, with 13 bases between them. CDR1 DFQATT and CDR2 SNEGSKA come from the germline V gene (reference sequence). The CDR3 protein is CSAFVQGYNEQFF. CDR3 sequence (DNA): TGCAGTGCCTTTGTACAGGGTTACAATGAGCAGTTCTTC.

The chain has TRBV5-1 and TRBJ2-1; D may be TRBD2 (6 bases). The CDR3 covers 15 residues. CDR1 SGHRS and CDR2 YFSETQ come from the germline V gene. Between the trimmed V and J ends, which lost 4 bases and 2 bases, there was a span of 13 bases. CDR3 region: CASSVRGPPYNEQFF. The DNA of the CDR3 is TGCGCCAGCAGCGTGCGGGGCCCTCCCTACAATGAGCAGTTCTTC.

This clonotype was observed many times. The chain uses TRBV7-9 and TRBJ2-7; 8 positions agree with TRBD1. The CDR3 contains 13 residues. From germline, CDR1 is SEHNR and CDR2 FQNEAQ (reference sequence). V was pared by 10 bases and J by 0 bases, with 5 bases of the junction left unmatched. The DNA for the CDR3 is TGTGCCACCCAGGACAGGGTCTCCTACGAGCAGTACTTC. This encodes CATQDRVSYEQYF. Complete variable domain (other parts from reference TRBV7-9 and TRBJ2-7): DTGVSQNPRHKITKRGQNVTFRCDPISEHNRLYWYRQTLGQGPEFLTYFQNEAQLEKSRLLSDRFSAERPKGSFSTLEIQRTEQGDSAMYLCATQDRVSYEQYFGPGTRLTVT.

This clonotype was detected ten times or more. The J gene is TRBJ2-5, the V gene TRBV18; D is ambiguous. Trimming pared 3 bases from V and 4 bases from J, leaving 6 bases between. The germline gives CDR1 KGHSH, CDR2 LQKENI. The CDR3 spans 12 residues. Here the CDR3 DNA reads TGTGCCAGCTCACCTTTGGGAGAGACCCAGTACTTC. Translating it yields CASSPLGETQYF.

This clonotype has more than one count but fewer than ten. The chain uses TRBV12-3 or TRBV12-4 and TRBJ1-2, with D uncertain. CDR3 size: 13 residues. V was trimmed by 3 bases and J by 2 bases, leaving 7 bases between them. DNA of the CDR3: TGTGCCAGCAGTTTCTTGGAGAACTATGGCTACACCTTC. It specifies CASSFLENYGYTF.

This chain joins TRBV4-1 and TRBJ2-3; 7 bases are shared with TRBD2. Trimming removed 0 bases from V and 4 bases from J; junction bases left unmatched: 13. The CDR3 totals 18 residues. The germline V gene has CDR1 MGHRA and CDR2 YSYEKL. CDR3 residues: CASSQDTPGGGRADTQYF. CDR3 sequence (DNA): TGCGCCAGCAGCCAAGATACCCCAGGCGGGGGAAGGGCAGATACGCAGTATTTT.

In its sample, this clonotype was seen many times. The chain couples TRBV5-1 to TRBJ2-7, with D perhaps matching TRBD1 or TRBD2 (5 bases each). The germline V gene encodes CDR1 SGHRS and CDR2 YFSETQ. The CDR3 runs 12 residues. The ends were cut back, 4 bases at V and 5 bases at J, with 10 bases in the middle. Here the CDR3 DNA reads TGCGCCAGCAGCCGGGGCGAGAACGAGCAGTACTTC. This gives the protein CASSRGENEQYF.

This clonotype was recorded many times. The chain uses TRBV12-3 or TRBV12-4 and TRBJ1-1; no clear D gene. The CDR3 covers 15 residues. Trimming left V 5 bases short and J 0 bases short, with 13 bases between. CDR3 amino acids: CASSLRVGMNTEAFF. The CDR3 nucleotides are TGTGCCAGCAGTCTGAGGGTGGGGATGAACACTGAAGCTTTCTTT.

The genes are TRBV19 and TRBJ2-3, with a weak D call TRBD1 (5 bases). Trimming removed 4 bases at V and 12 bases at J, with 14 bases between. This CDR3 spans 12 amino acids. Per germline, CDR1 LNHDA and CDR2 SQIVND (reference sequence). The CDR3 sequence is CASSTPPGSQYF. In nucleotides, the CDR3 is TGTGCCAGTAGTACCCCTCCAGGGTCTCAGTATTTT.

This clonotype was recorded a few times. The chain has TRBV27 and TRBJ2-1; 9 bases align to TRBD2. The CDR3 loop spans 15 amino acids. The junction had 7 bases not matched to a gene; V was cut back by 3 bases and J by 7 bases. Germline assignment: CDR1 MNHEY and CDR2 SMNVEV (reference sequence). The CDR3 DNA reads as TGTGCCAGCAGTTTTAAGAGCGGGGGGTTGAATGAGCAGTTCTTC. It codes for CASSFKSGGLNEQFF.

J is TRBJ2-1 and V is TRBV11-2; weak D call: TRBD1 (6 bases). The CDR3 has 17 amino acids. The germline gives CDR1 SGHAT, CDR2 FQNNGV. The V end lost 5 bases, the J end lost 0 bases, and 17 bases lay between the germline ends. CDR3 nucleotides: TGTGCCAGCAGCAACCGGGGCAGGGGAAGCTCCTACAATGAGCAGTTCTTC. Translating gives CASSNRGRGSSYNEQFF. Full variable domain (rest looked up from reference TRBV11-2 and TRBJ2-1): EAGVAQSPRYKIIEKRQSVAFWCNPISGHATLYWYQQILGQGPKLLIQFQNNGVVDDSQLPKDRFSAERLKGVDSTLKIQPAKLEDSAVYLCASSNRGRGSSYNEQFFGPGTRLTVL.